Each of the 29 T cell receptor beta chains below was sequenced from the same sample in a study of blood T cell repertoires in COVID-19. Profiled with immunoSEQ multiplex PCR; TCRdb holds only in-frame clones, not every one. The sample lists 300,000 or so clones, about 87% occurring once. Source material: peripheral blood. The source is a woman aged 50 to 65 who had recovered from COVID-19.

This sequence joins TRBV19 and TRBJ2-5; 8 nucleotides line up with TRBD1. In germline, CDR1 is LNHDA, CDR2 SQIVND (reference sequence). The V gene end was trimmed by 5 bases and the J gene end by 1 base; junction bases not matched to a gene: 9. The CDR3 extends over 16 amino acids. CDR3 region: CASSPGQGVAQETQYF. DNA for the CDR3: TGTGCCAGTAGTCCCGGACAGGGTGTGGCCCAAGAGACCCAGTACTTC.

About this clone: Distinct nucleotide sequences in the sample also encode this CDR3. The chain has TRBV7-2 and TRBJ1-1; TRBD1 matches at 7 bases. V was pared by 1 base and J by 2 bases, with 4 bases of the junction left unmatched. This CDR3 is 15 amino acids long. The germline CDR1 and CDR2 sequences are SGHTA and FQGNSA. CDR3 in DNA: TGTGCCAGCAGCTTAGGCGGGACAGTAAACACTGAAGCTTTCTTT. Translated, it gives CASSLGGTVNTEAFF.

The chain joins TRBV18 to TRBJ2-3; 13 bases are a match to TRBD2. CDR1 and CDR2 from the germline V gene are KGHSH and LQKENI. Trimming took 6 bases from V and 0 from J; bases not matched to a gene: 6. The CDR3 extends over 17 amino acids. This CDR3 is CASSRGTSGTSTDTQYF. CDR3 bases: TGTGCCAGCTCGCGGGGGACTAGCGGGACCAGCACAGATACGCAGTATTTT.

On this clone itself: A junction end diverges from the germline sequence, so it may reflect a read error. The gene calls are TRBV29-1 and TRBJ1-2; 7 bases are a match to TRBD1. The CDR3 consists of 12 residues. Germline CDR1 reads SQVTM; CDR2 reads ANQGSEA. For the CDR3, the DNA is TGCAGTGTTGGGGACAGTCAAGCCGGCTACACCTTC. It is translated as CSVGDSQAGYTF.

This clone was counted between two and nine times. The J gene is TRBJ2-7, the V gene TRBV7-9, with 9 nucleotides matching TRBD1. Unmatched junction bases numbered 9, after V lost 5 bases and J lost 4 bases. The CDR3 spans 15 residues. Germline V lookup: CDR1 SEHNR, CDR2 FQNEAQ (reference sequence). In DNA, the CDR3 is TGTGCCAGCAGCCGCGCCGGGACAGGGTCATACGAGCAGTACTTC. Its translation: CASSRAGTGSYEQYF.

This clone has a handful of counts. This chain links TRBV19 with TRBJ1-6; D is undetermined. The CDR3 loop spans 15 amino acids. Trimming cost V 3 bases and J 5 bases, with 11 bases left between them. Germline V gene sequence: CDR1 LNHDA, CDR2 SQIVND (reference sequence). The CDR3 reads CASSMATANNSPLHF. The CDR3, as DNA: TGTGCCAGTAGTATGGCAACCGCCAATAATTCACCCCTCCACTTT.

This clone was seen only once. This sequence joins TRBV24-1 and TRBJ2-1, with 12 bases matching TRBD2. CDR1 KGHDR and CDR2 SFDVKD come from the germline V gene. The V gene end was trimmed by 3 bases and the J gene end by 2 bases; junction bases not matched to a gene: 7. The CDR3 extends over 18 amino acids. The CDR3 DNA is TGTGCCACCAGTGATCACCAGACTAGCGGGGGAACCTACAATGAGCAGTTCTTC. Its protein is CATSDHQTSGGTYNEQFF.

The V gene is TRBV7-9, the J gene TRBJ1-1; D is undetermined. Trimming took off 1 base at V and 6 bases at J, with 9 bases between the two ends. The CDR3 runs 13 residues. Germline V gene sequence: CDR1 SEHNR, CDR2 FQNEAQ (reference sequence). The CDR3 spells CASSLVTSAEAFF. The CDR3 DNA sequence: TGTGCCAGCAGCTTAGTTACTTCGGCTGAAGCTTTCTTT.

This sequence joins TRBV7-9 and TRBJ2-3; 11 positions agree with TRBD2. Germline CDR1 reads SEHNR; CDR2 reads FQNEAQ (reference sequence). Germline trimming cut 5 bases from V and 6 bases from J; bases unmatched to any gene: 7. The CDR3 is made up of 15 amino acids. The DNA of the CDR3 is TGTGCCAGCAGCATCACTAGCGGGAGTTCGGATACGCAGTATTTT. Protein: CASSITSGSSDTQYF.

This clone was counted a few times. The rearrangement links TRBV3-1 (or the pseudogene TRBV3-2) to TRBJ2-2; 15 bases match TRBD2. Germline CDR1 and CDR2: LGHDT and YNNKEL (reference sequence). V gave up 2 bases and J gave up 5 bases; unmatched junction bases: 6. CDR3 length equals 18 residues. In DNA, the CDR3 is TGTGCCAGCAGCCAATCCTGGGGACTAGCGGGAGGTACCGGGGAGCTGTTTTTT. Amino acid sequence: CASSQSWGLAGGTGELFF.

The chain joins TRBV29-1 to TRBJ2-6; tentative D call: TRBD1 (6 bases). CDR3 length: 15 amino acids. V lost 6 bases, J lost 4 bases, and 16 bases lay in between. Germline CDR1 and CDR2: SQVTM and ANQGSEA. The chain's CDR3 is CSVPSTGTGANVLTF. For the CDR3, the DNA is TGCAGCGTACCTTCTACAGGGACCGGGGCCAACGTCCTGACTTTC.

DNA of the CDR3: TGTGCCAGCACCATATTAGGGTCAGGGCGGGGCAATGAGCAGTTCTTC. This encodes CASTILGSGRGNEQFF. J is TRBJ2-1 and V is TRBV7-9, with D maybe TRBD2 (6 bases). The V end was cut by 7 bases, the J end by 6 bases, with 22 bases between. The CDR3 is made up of 16 amino acids. CDR1 and CDR2 from the germline V gene are SEHNR and FQNEAQ (reference sequence). Together with reference TRBV7-9 and TRBJ2-1, the CDR3 gives the full variable domain: DTGVSQNPRHKITKRGQNVTFRCDPISEHNRLYWYRQTLGQGPEFLTYFQNEAQLEKSRLLSDRFSAERPKGSFSTLEIQRTEQGDSAMYLCASTILGSGRGNEQFFGPGTRLTVL.

The chain recombines TRBV10-3 with TRBJ1-5; possible D gene TRBD1, 6 bases. The CDR3 spans 15 residues. Trimming took 6 bases from V and 4 from J, leaving 16 bases between them. Germline CDR1 and CDR2: ENHRY and SYGVKD. CDR3 sequence (DNA): TGTGCCATCAGCTCGAAGGGGGGGGCGAATCAGCCCCAGCATTTT. Encoded protein: CAISSKGGANQPQHF.

V and J are TRBV9 and TRBJ2-5; possible D gene TRBD2, 5 bases. Trimming cost V 0 bases and J 4 bases, with 7 bases left between them. This CDR3 spans 13 amino acids. Germline V CDR1 and CDR2: SGDLS, YYNGEE. The CDR3 bases are TGTGCCAGCAGCGTAGCTGCGGGAGAGACCCAGTACTTC. Translation: CASSVAAGETQYF. The entire variable domain, with the rest obtained from reference TRBV9 and TRBJ2-5, is as follows: DSGVTQTPKHLITATGQRVTLRCSPRSGDLSVYWYQQSLDQGLQFLIQYYNGEERAKGNILERFSAQQFPDLHSELNLSSLELGDSALYFCASSVAAGETQYFGPGTRLLVL.

CDR3 in amino acids: CASSQVPRGGSPLHF. The CDR3 DNA follows: TGTGCCAGCAGCCAAGTACCTAGGGGGGGCTCGCCCCTCCACTTT. The chain links TRBV3-1 (or the pseudogene TRBV3-2) to TRBJ1-6; D possibly corresponds to TRBD1 (6 bases). Per germline, CDR1 LGHDT and CDR2 YNNKEL (reference sequence). The CDR3 sequence is 15 residues long. Trimming removed 1 base at V and 13 bases at J, with 17 bases between.

CDR3 protein: CASSVARSSTDTQYF. The DNA of the CDR3 is TGTGCCAGCAGTGTGGCCAGATCTAGCACAGATACGCAGTATTTT. The chain couples TRBV2 to TRBJ2-3; D uncertain. V was clipped by 4 bases and J by 0 bases, with 11 bases between them. This CDR3 comprises 15 residues. The germline CDR1 and CDR2 sequences are SNHLY and FYNNEI.

The CDR3 sequence: CASSLTGVGGQPQHF. CDR3 sequence (DNA): TGTGCCAGCAGCCTTACAGGGGTTGGGGGTCAGCCCCAGCATTTT. The chain couples TRBV7-2 to TRBJ1-5, with 7 bases aligning to TRBD1. Looked up from germline, CDR1 is SGHTA and CDR2 is FQGNSA. The J segment lost 6 bases and the V segment lost 5 bases, leaving 10 bases of the junction unmatched. The CDR3 extends over 15 amino acids.

The chain is built from TRBV6-5 and TRBJ2-3, with 10 bases aligning to TRBD2. The CDR3 length is 16 residues. From germline, CDR1 is MNHEY and CDR2 SVGAGI. V trimming: 0 bases; J trimming: 4 bases; junction bases outside the gene matches: 4. CDR3 DNA sequence: TGTGCCAGCAGTTACTCGAGGCTAGCGGGAGCAGATACGCAGTATTTT. It translates to CASSYSRLAGADTQYF.

V gene TRBV6-5 combines with J gene TRBJ1-6; D might be TRBD1 (6 bases). V was shortened by 6 bases and J by 8 bases, with 17 bases between the two germline ends. The CDR3 has 15 amino acids. Germline V gene data show CDR1 as MNHEY and CDR2 as SVGAGI. This CDR3 reads CASRTSYSGDSPLHF. The CDR3 DNA reads as TGTGCCAGCAGGACATCCTACTCAGGGGATTCACCCCTCCACTTT.

The chain carries TRBV13 and TRBJ2-5; 9 bases match TRBD2. The CDR3 contains 16 residues. From germline, CDR1 is PRHDT and CDR2 FYEKMQ (reference sequence). Losses at the gene ends were 2 bases for V and 3 bases for J; bases not matched to a gene: 7. Here the CDR3 reads CASSLRREGEEETQYF. The CDR3 DNA is TGTGCCAGCAGCTTAAGGCGGGAGGGCGAGGAAGAGACCCAGTACTTC.

The rearrangement links TRBV5-1 to TRBJ2-7; TRBD1 aligns across 8 bases. V was clipped by 2 bases and J by 6 bases; unmatched bases: 4. This CDR3 region has 13 residues. Germline V gene sequence: CDR1 SGHRS, CDR2 YFSETQ. The CDR3 loop is CASSLPGGREQYF. The CDR3 DNA is TGCGCCAGCAGCTTACCAGGGGGCCGCGAGCAGTACTTC.

The rearrangement joins TRBV5-1 to TRBJ1-4; 7 bases align to TRBD1. This CDR3 has 14 amino acids. The junction had 9 bases not matched to a gene; V was cut back by 5 bases and J by 8 bases. Germline assignment: CDR1 SGHRS and CDR2 YFSETQ. CDR3 sequence (DNA): TGCGCCAGCAGATCCGGGACAGAAAGAGAAAAACTGTTTTTT. The encoded protein is CASRSGTEREKLFF.

This clone was seen just once. The genes are TRBV7-9 and TRBJ2-6; D is undetermined. The CDR3 extends over 14 amino acids. V lost 10 bases, J lost 0 bases, and 10 bases lay in between. Germline V gene sequence: CDR1 SEHNR, CDR2 FQNEAQ (reference sequence). The chain's CDR3 is CAIRSSSGANVLTF. The DNA for the CDR3 is TGTGCCATCCGGAGCTCCTCTGGGGCCAACGTCCTGACTTTC.

The genes are TRBV28 and TRBJ1-2; the match to TRBD1 covers 8 bases. V was clipped by 6 bases and J by 7 bases; unmatched bases: 10. This CDR3 is built from 14 residues. CDR1 and CDR2 (germline): MDHEN, SYDVKM. The CDR3 DNA reads as TGTGCCAGCAGCGAACCCGGACAGGGCGGTGGCTACACCTTC. It translates to CASSEPGQGGGYTF.

The chain employs TRBV19 and TRBJ1-1; D not resolved. The germline gives CDR1 LNHDA, CDR2 SQIVND (reference sequence). V was trimmed by 7 bases and J by 0 bases, leaving 12 bases between them. The CDR3 sequence is 14 residues long. CDR3 loop: CASTPTRLNTEAFF. The DNA for the CDR3 is TGTGCCAGTACCCCGACAAGATTGAACACTGAAGCTTTCTTT.

This chain joins TRBV6-5 and TRBJ2-7, with a weak D call TRBD1 (6 bases). Germline CDR1 MNHEY, CDR2 SVGAGI. Trimming shortened V by 7 bases and J by 4 bases, and 11 bases separated the two germline ends. The length of the CDR3 is 12 residues. CDR3 sequence reads: CASTSQGYEQYF. CDR3 nucleotide sequence: TGTGCCAGCACATCACAGGGATACGAGCAGTACTTC.

V gene TRBV5-6 combines with J gene TRBJ2-5, with a possible D match to TRBD2 (5 bases). Germline V gene lookup returns CDR1 SGHDT and CDR2 YYEEEE. V gave up 0 bases and J gave up 6 bases, with 18 bases separating them. CDR3 size: 16 residues. CDR3 loop: CASSLGSSGVYKTQYF. The CDR3 coding sequence is TGTGCCAGCAGCTTGGGTTCGTCCGGGGTATATAAGACCCAGTACTTC.

This clone was detected a few times. The rearrangement joins TRBV6-6 to TRBJ2-7; D ambiguous. This CDR3 is built from 12 residues. In germline, CDR1 is MNHNY, CDR2 SVGAGI (reference sequence). Trimming took off 6 bases at V and 3 bases at J, with 9 bases between the two ends. The CDR3 region is CASSDWVYEQYF. The CDR3 bases are TGTGCCAGCAGCGACTGGGTCTACGAGCAGTACTTC.

CDR3 sequence: CASSPRQGYGTDTQYF. DNA for the CDR3: TGCGCCAGCAGCCCAAGACAGGGATATGGTACAGATACGCAGTATTTT. The chain carries TRBV5-1 and TRBJ2-3; TRBD1 matches at 7 bases. The CDR3 consists of 16 residues. Losses at the gene ends were 4 bases for V and 3 bases for J; bases not matched to a gene: 11. The germline V gene encodes CDR1 SGHRS and CDR2 YFSETQ.